The T cell receptor beta chain under discussion was sequenced for a study of tumor-infiltrating lymphocytes in primary liver carcinoma. The CDR3 consists of 16 residues. Per the germline V gene, CDR1 is MNHEY and CDR2 is SVGAGI. Concerning this clonotype: At one end the junction does not follow the germline gene, possibly because of a read error.

Co-extraction yielded RNA and DNA from roughly 21-30 mg of unsorted bulk tissue. Five distinct regions per tumor were sampled. TCR beta cDNA was reverse-transcribed from about 0.45 ug of total RNA. The reaction used a constant-region primer and ProtoScript II reverse transcriptase. Nested multiplex PCR, run for three rounds with slightly modified ARM-PCR, yielded TCR beta libraries. Investigators reported that the first two PCR rounds, at around 11 cycles each, used TRBV1-TRBV30 forward primers with a C-beta reverse primer. TCRdb ran MiXCR on the multiplex PCR reads and lists one entry per CDR3 protein. The sample lists approximately 47,000 distinct CDR3 sequences; about 73% were seen once.

The genes are TRBV6-5 and TRBJ2-1; D might be TRBD2 (6 bases). This sequence was found in a man aged 40-55 years with primary liver carcinoma and hepatitis B virus infection. Sequenced input: liver tumor tissue from sampling region 3. Subset in this sample: tumor region T3, left-lateral pole. CDR3 sequence: CASSPRGRLGYSEQLF. DNA of the CDR3: TGTGCCAGCAGCCCGCGGGGAAGGCTCGGGTACAGTGAGCAGTTATTC.